The clone carrying this T cell receptor (beta chain) was counted only a few times. Its antigen is as yet unknown. The CDR3 loop spans 14 amino acids. J lost 11 bases, V lost 1 base, and 3 bases had no gene match. The data belong to a study of T-cell reconstitution after alpha-beta-depleted transplantation in children. Using unique molecular identifiers, the investigators prepared the TCRbeta library. TCRdb used MiXCR to reprocess the PCR reads, holding one entry per CDR3 protein. Of around 200,000 distinct CDR3 sequences in the sample, roughly 15% were seen once. Study outcomes and limitations: From newly produced T cells came most of the T-cell counts and diversity one year after transplant.

V usage is TRBV12-3 or TRBV12-4 and J usage is TRBJ2-1, with 12 positions matching TRBD2. The source was PBMCs, mostly from graft donor cells, collected 360 days after TCRalphabeta/CD19-depleted stem cell transplant. This receptor was obtained from a male patient under 10 years old who had a stem cell transplant for acute lymphoblastic leukemia, so the T cells may come from the graft donor. The CDR3 DNA is TGTGCCAGCAGTTTAGACGGACTAGCGGGGCAGCAGTTCTTC. Encoded protein: CASSLDGLAGQQFF.